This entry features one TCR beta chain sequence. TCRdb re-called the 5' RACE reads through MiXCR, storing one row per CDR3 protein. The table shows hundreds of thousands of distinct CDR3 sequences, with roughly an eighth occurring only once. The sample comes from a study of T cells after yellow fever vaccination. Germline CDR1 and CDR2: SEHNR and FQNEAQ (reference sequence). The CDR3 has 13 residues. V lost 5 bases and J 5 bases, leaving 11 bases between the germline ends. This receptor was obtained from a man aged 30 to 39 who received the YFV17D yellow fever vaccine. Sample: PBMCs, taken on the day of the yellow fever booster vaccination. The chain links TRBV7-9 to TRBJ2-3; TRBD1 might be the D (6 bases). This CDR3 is CASSPGAIDTQYF. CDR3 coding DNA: TGTGCCAGCAGCCCAGGGGCGATAGATACGCAGTATTTT.